These T cell receptor beta chains were read from a single sample in a study of cytomegalovirus exposure and HLA in healthy donors. Some clones are missing from TCRdb's copy, which holds only in-frame ones; the method was immunoSEQ multiplex PCR. The data contain fewer than 200,000 clones, approximately 84% of them seen just once; the ten biggest clones take up 2.8%. The sequenced material came from PBMCs. Receptors originate from a woman aged 18-29 years in good health and CMV-seropositive. CDR3s include the opening cysteine and the closing phenylalanine or tryptophan. The D gene is left open where the match is weak. Some rows have no size entry. The others give once, few or many, or a class for an expanded clone.

J gene,clone size,D gene,V gene,CDR3 protein,CDR3 DNA
TRBJ1-1,-,-,TRBV4-1,CASSLQNTEAFF,TGCGCCAGCAGCCTCCAGAACACTGAAGCTTTCTTT
TRBJ2-1,few,-,TRBV9,CASSVGGRLGYNEQFF,TGTGCCAGCAGCGTTGGGGGCAGGTTGGGCTACAATGAGCAGTTCTTC
TRBJ2-1,-,-,TRBV7-3,CASSSNSPDEQFF,TGTGCCAGCAGCTCCAACAGCCCGGATGAGCAGTTCTTC
TRBJ2-7,-,-,TRBV6-5,CASALSEVYEQYF,TGTGCCAGCGCCCTCTCGGAGGTCTACGAGCAGTACTTC
TRBJ1-5,-,TRBD1,TRBV4-3,CASSQDRTGGSNQPQHF,TGCGCCAGCAGCCAAGACCGGACAGGGGGAAGCAATCAGCCCCAGCATTTT
TRBJ2-1,few,-,TRBV2,CASSRGGLDEQFF,TGTGCCAGCTCCCGTGGGGGGTTGGATGAGCAGTTCTTC
TRBJ2-2,-,TRBD2,TRBV5-5,CASSILAVEHGELFF,TGTGCCAGCAGCATACTAGCGGTAGAGCACGGGGAGCTGTTTTTT
TRBJ2-3,-,TRBD2,TRBV29-1,CSVEPGGVGDTQYF,TGCAGCGTTGAACCGGGGGGTGTGGGAGATACGCAGTATTTT
TRBJ1-2,-,TRBD1,TRBV7-8,CASSLRTGALTNYGYTF,TGTGCCAGCAGCTTAAGGACAGGGGCCCTTACTAACTATGGCTACACCTTC
TRBJ1-1,-,-,TRBV13,CASSSQGSEAFF,TGTGCCAGCAGCTCCCAGGGATCTGAAGCTTTCTTT
TRBJ2-1,-,TRBD1,TRBV6-6,CASRENGDRGREQFF,TGTGCCAGCAGAGAAAACGGGGACAGGGGCCGCGAGCAGTTCTTC
TRBJ2-5,once,TRBD2,TRBV29-1,CSVAGGGQETQYF,TGCAGCGTTGCAGGCGGGGGCCAAGAGACCCAGTACTTC
TRBJ1-2,-,-,TRBV5-1,CASSLAVGGNYGYTF,TGCGCCAGCAGCTTGGCCGTGGGAGGGAACTATGGCTACACCTTC
TRBJ1-5,-,-,TRBV7-8,CASSLELGRDQPQHF,TGTGCCAGCAGCTTAGAGTTAGGCAGGGATCAGCCCCAGCATTTT
TRBJ2-5,once,-,TRBV11-2,CASSGVRNQETQYF,TGTGCCAGCAGCGGAGTTCGAAACCAAGAGACCCAGTACTTC
TRBJ2-2,-,-,TRBV6-4,CASSDSRGELFF,TGTGCCAGCAGTGACTCGCGCGGGGAGCTGTTTTTT
TRBJ2-3,-,-,TRBV7-2,CASSLASGPGNMNTQYF,TGTGCCAGCAGCTTAGCTTCTGGGCCAGGCAACATGAATACGCAGTATTTT
TRBJ2-2,-,TRBD1,TRBV13,CASSSRQGAWGELFF,TGTGCCAGCAGCTCCCGGCAGGGGGCGTGGGGGGAGCTGTTTTTT
TRBJ1-1,-,-,TRBV11-3,CASSQGTGTLSGAFF,TGTGCCAGCAGCCAAGGCACCGGGACACTAAGCGGAGCTTTCTTT
TRBJ2-3,-,TRBD1,TRBV5-1,CASSLVGTAVTDTQYF,TGCGCCAGCAGCTTGGTAGGGACAGCGGTCACAGATACGCAGTATTTT
TRBJ2-1,-,-,TRBV27,CASSNSRSEQFF,TGTGCCAGCAGTAACAGTAGAAGCGAGCAGTTCTTC
TRBJ2-2,-,TRBD1,TRBV6-5,CASSQTGDTGELFF,TGTGCCAGCAGCCAAACAGGGGACACCGGGGAGCTGTTTTTT
TRBJ2-1,-,-,TRBV6-5,CASTQDRNSYNEQFF,TGTGCCAGCACCCAAGACAGGAACTCCTACAATGAGCAGTTCTTC
TRBJ1-1,-,-,TRBV9,CASSVTPSAKAFF,TGTGCCAGCAGCGTAACTCCCAGCGCCAAAGCTTTCTTT
TRBJ2-1,-,-,TRBV9,CASSAASRTGDEQFF,TGTGCCAGCAGCGCCGCTTCTCGGACGGGGGATGAGCAGTTCTTC
TRBJ2-1,-,-,TRBV11-2,CASSLYDNEQFF,TGTGCCAGCAGCTTATATGACAATGAGCAGTTCTTC
TRBJ1-2,-,TRBD1,TRBV19,CASSPGQGMRYGYTF,TGTGCCAGTAGTCCCGGACAGGGGATGCGGTATGGCTACACCTTC
TRBJ1-4,-,TRBD1,TRBV4-3,CASSQRQGGEKLFF,TGCGCCAGCAGCCAAAGACAGGGTGGTGAAAAACTGTTTTTT
TRBJ2-7,-,TRBD2,TRBV14,CASSQERRGRSSSYEQYF,TGTGCCAGCAGCCAAGAGAGGCGGGGGAGGTCGAGCTCCTACGAGCAGTACTTC
TRBJ2-1,-,-,TRBV4-2,CASSQPGEPEQFF,TGTGCCAGCAGCCAGCCGGGGGAACCTGAGCAGTTCTTC
TRBJ2-2,-,-,TRBV2,CATDRDTESNTGELFF,TGTGCCACCGACCGGGACACCGAATCGAACACCGGGGAGCTGTTTTTT
TRBJ1-2,-,TRBD1,TRBV15,CATQGAYGYTF,TGTGCCACCCAGGGGGCCTATGGCTACACCTTC
TRBJ2-1,-,TRBD2,TRBV27,CASSRSGTSGGGNEQFF,TGTGCCAGCAGTAGATCCGGGACTAGCGGGGGCGGGAATGAGCAGTTCTTC
TRBJ2-3,-,TRBD1,TRBV5-1,CASSLRGLSTDTQYF,TGCGCCAGCAGCTTAAGGGGGCTGAGCACAGATACGCAGTATTTT
TRBJ1-1,-,-,TRBV6-5,CASSQKNTEAFF,TGTGCCAGCAGCCAAAAAAACACTGAAGCTTTCTTT
TRBJ1-3,-,TRBD1,TRBV4-2,CASSPARDRGRINTIYF,TGTGCCAGCAGCCCCGCGAGAGACAGGGGGCGAATAAACACCATATATTTT
TRBJ1-3,-,-,TRBV6-5,CASMELYSGNTIYF,TGTGCCAGCATGGAACTATACTCTGGAAACACCATATATTTT
TRBJ1-2,-,TRBD1,TRBV6-5,CASSGTGRLGYTF,TGTGCCAGCAGTGGGACAGGGAGGTTAGGCTACACCTTC
TRBJ1-4,-,TRBD1,TRBV7-2,CASSLLGTGAEKLFF,TGTGCCAGCAGCTTACTCGGGACAGGGGCCGAAAAACTGTTTTTT
TRBJ2-2,-,-,TRBV11-2,CASSLGGTGELFF,TGTGCCAGCAGCTTAGGCGGAACCGGGGAGCTGTTTTTT
TRBJ1-2,-,-,TRBV9,CASSEGGIANYGYTF,TGTGCCAGCAGCGAGGGGGGGATCGCTAACTATGGCTACACCTTC
TRBJ2-1,-,-,TRBV18,CASSPGKGNLNEQFF,TGTGCCAGCTCACCAGGGAAGGGGAACTTGAATGAGCAGTTCTTC
TRBJ2-5,-,TRBD2,TRBV27,CASSPGAGGPGETQYF,TGTGCCAGCAGCCCTGGTGCGGGGGGGCCGGGAGAGACCCAGTACTTC
TRBJ1-1,-,-,TRBV15,CATSSSFSGGLNTEAFF,TGTGCCACCAGCAGCAGTTTCAGCGGAGGTTTGAACACTGAAGCTTTCTTT
TRBJ1-1,-,-,TRBV9,CASSVQGGGTEAFF,TGTGCCAGCAGCGTTCAGGGCGGGGGCACTGAAGCTTTCTTT
TRBJ2-3,-,TRBD2,TRBV7-9,CASSRRLAGSYGGDTQYF,TGTGCCAGCAGCCGGAGACTAGCGGGTTCTTACGGGGGAGATACGCAGTATTTT
TRBJ1-1,-,-,TRBV5-1,CASSLLAVNTEAFF,TGCGCCAGCAGCTTGTTAGCCGTGAACACTGAAGCTTTCTTT
TRBJ2-7,-,-,TRBV19,CASSSEALYEQYF,TGTGCCAGTAGTTCTGAGGCCCTCTACGAGCAGTACTTC
TRBJ2-7,once,-,TRBV9,CASSVGGQSYEQYF,TGTGCCAGCAGCGTAGGAGGACAATCCTACGAGCAGTACTTC
TRBJ1-5,-,TRBD1,TRBV6-5,CASSQRTGGLQPQHF,TGTGCCAGCAGCCAGCGGACAGGGGGCCTTCAGCCCCAGCATTTT
TRBJ2-7,-,-,TRBV29-1,CSVGGAPYEQYF,TGCAGCGTTGGAGGAGCCCCCTACGAGCAGTACTTC
TRBJ1-2,-,-,TRBV28,CASSWQGQGYGYTF,TGTGCCAGCAGTTGGCAGGGCCAGGGGTATGGCTACACCTTC
TRBJ2-1,-,TRBD2,TRBV4-1,CASSQTSGVNNEQFF,TGCGCCAGCAGCCAGACTAGCGGGGTGAACAATGAGCAGTTCTTC
TRBJ2-1,-,TRBD2,TRBV27,CASSRGTSLFDEQFF,TGTGCCAGCAGTAGAGGGACTAGCCTGTTCGATGAGCAGTTCTTC
TRBJ2-3,-,TRBD2,TRBV4-1,CASSQRTSGGITDTQYF,TGCGCCAGCAGCCAACGGACTAGCGGGGGAATCACAGATACGCAGTATTTT